The 5 T cell receptor beta chains below were found in one sample sequenced in a study of T-cell memory formation after mild COVID-19. TCRdb reprocessed the 5' RACE reads via MiXCR and lists one record per CDR3 protein. The sample includes around 420,000 distinct CDR3 sequences, 20% to 25% of them seen just once. Specimen: PBMCs or a T cell subset sorted from them (not recorded which). The source is an adult woman who had mild COVID-19 (a few samples of this study predate the infection). Cell type and time point are not known.

This clonotype appeared a few times. The chain combines TRBV5-6 with TRBJ2-3; D uncertain. V lost 2 bases to trimming and J lost 2 bases, with 15 bases between them. CDR3 length equals 16 residues. Germline CDR1 reads SGHDT; CDR2 reads YYEEEE. The CDR3 nucleotides are TGTGCCAGCAGCTTTCCAGAGACCTGGTACACAGATACGCAGTATTTT. This gives the protein CASSFPETWYTDTQYF.

The chain combines TRBV5-1 with TRBJ1-1; no firm D call. With 4 bases removed from V and 2 bases from J, the gap between germline ends came to 15 bases. The CDR3 has 15 amino acids. Germline V gene data show CDR1 as SGHRS and CDR2 as YFSETQ. For the CDR3, the DNA is TGCGCCAGCAGCCGATCGGTTTCAAGCAACACTGAAGCTTTCTTT. Translation: CASSRSVSSNTEAFF. Based on the CDR3 plus reference TRBV5-1 and TRBJ1-1, the full variable domain is KAGVTQTPRYLIKTRGQQVTLSCSPISGHRSVSWYQQTPGQGLQFLFEYFSETQRNKGNFPGRFSGRQFSNSRSEMNVSTLELGDSALYLCASSRSVSSNTEAFFGQGTRLTVV.

CDR3 protein: CASSARHEQYF. The CDR3, as DNA: TGTGCCAGCAGCGCACGCCACGAGCAGTACTTC. This chain links TRBV7-2 with TRBJ2-7, with D unresolved. Germline CDR1 is SGHTA and CDR2 is FQGNSA. There are 11 residues in the CDR3. V was trimmed by 5 bases and J by 5 bases, leaving 7 bases between them.

The chain employs TRBV3-1 and TRBJ2-7, with TRBD2 matching 8 bases. Germline CDR1 reads LGHDT; CDR2 reads YNNKEL (reference sequence). The CDR3 sequence is 14 residues long. J gave up 6 bases and V 4 bases, and 8 bases lay outside the gene matches. The CDR3 reads CASSLPGGASEQYF. The DNA for the CDR3 is TGTGCCAGCAGCCTCCCCGGGGGGGCGTCCGAGCAGTACTTC.

The rearrangement joins TRBV29-1 to TRBJ2-1; the D call may be TRBD1 or TRBD2 (7 bases each). This CDR3 comprises 17 residues. The germline V and J ends were trimmed by 5 bases and 0 bases, with 20 bases remaining between them. Germline assignment: CDR1 SQVTM and CDR2 ANQGSEA. In DNA, the CDR3 is TGCAGCGTTTGCCCCAGGGGGGGGACAGCCTCCTACAATGAGCAGTTCTTC. It specifies CSVCPRGGTASYNEQFF.